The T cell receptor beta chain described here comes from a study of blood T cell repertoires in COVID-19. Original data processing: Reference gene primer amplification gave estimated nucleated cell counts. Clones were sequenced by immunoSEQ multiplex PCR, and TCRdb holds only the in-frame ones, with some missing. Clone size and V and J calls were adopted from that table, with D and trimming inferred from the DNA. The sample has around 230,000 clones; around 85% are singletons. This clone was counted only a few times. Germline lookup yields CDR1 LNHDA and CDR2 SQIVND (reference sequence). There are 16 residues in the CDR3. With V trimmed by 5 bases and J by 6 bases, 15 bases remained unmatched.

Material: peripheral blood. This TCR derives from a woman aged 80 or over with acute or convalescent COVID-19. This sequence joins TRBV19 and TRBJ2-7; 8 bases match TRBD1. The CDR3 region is CASSPSSTGTGFEQYF. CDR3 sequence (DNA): TGTGCCAGTAGTCCGAGCTCCACCGGGACAGGTTTCGAGCAGTACTTC. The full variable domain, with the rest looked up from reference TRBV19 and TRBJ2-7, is DGGITQSPKYLFRKEGQNVTLSCEQNLNHDAMYWYRQDPGQGLRLIYYSQIVNDFQKGDIAEGYSVSREKKESFPLTVTSAQKNPTAFYLCASSPSSTGTGFEQYFGPGTRLTVT.